The clone carrying this TCR beta chain appeared a few times. What it recognizes is unknown. The sample originates from a study of Graves' ophthalmopathy and Graves' hyperthyroidism. Overall study results and limits: Most expanded thyroid clonotypes above 0.001 frequency also appeared in blood.

The CDR3 is made up of 13 amino acids. Germline V gene sequence: CDR1 MRHNA, CDR2 SNTAGT. The ends were cut back, 5 bases at V and 7 bases at J, with 12 bases in the middle. PBMCs were obtained from roughly 9.7 ml of fresh peripheral blood. The authors amplified TCR beta CDR3 regions, and they did so from RNA transcripts for repertoire sequencing. First-round RT-PCR relied on HTBI primers, and a second-round multiplex PCR came next. TCRdb fed the multiplex PCR reads into MiXCR, producing one record per CDR3 protein. This sample has hundreds of thousands of distinct CDR3 sequences, with roughly 20% found just once.

The V gene is TRBV6-4, the J gene TRBJ1-5; D remains unclear. The sample comprised peripheral blood. The receptor was isolated from a woman under 30 with stable Graves' hyperthyroidism. Some clones in this sample may be carry-over from other donors' samples. The CDR3 reads CASSWTGRQPQHF. The CDR3 nucleotides are TGTGCCAGCAGTTGGACGGGCCGGCAGCCCCAGCATTTT.